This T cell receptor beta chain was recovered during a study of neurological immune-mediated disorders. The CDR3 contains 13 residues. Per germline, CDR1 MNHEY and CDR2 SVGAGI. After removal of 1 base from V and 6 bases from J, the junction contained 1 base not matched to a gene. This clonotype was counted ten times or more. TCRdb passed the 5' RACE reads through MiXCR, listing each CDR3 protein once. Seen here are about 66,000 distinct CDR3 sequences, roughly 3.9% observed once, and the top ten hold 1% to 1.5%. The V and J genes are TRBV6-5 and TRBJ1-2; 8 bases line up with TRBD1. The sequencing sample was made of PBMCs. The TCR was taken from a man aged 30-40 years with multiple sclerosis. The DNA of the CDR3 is TGTGCCAGCAGTTACTGGACAGGGAATGGCTACACCTTC. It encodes CASSYWTGNGYTF.